The rows below give T cell receptor beta chains drawn from one sample of a study of T cell responses to AZD1222 COVID-19 vaccine. Repertoires were generated with immunoSEQ multiplex PCR, while TCRdb's copy carries only in-frame clones and drops some. The sample records approximately 88,000 clones, approximately 78% being singletons. The sample consisted of peripheral blood, taken on day 0 of AZD1222 vaccination. Every receptor here comes from an adult in good health. The conserved cysteine and the conserved F or W are not part of the CDR3 here.

j_gene,v_gene,CDR3aa
TRBJ2-5,TRBV28,ASSFLDSGIVGETQY
TRBJ2-1,TRBV5-1,ASSLGPSGEQF
TRBJ2-7,TRBV2,ASSEGTAYEQY
TRBJ2-3,TRBV13,ASSLGLAGETDTQY
TRBJ1-2,TRBV7-2,ASSPTGENYGYT
TRBJ1-4,TRBV5-1,ASSMTATNEKLF
TRBJ2-5,TRBV19,ASRQAGETQY
TRBJ2-3,TRBV14,ASSQTSGGDTQY
TRBJ2-3,TRBV27,ASSPRKGGTDTQY
TRBJ2-1,TRBV5-1,ASSLGLAGGNEQF
TRBJ1-4,TRBV5-1,ASSLGGTGGEKLF
TRBJ2-7,TRBV5-1,ASSSGGSEQY
TRBJ1-2,TRBV7-9,ASSLGNGVPRGYGYT
TRBJ1-5,TRBV5-6,ASSLGSNQPQH
TRBJ2-7,TRBV4-2,ASSPQGGVAGGFQTYEQY
TRBJ2-1,TRBV12-5,ASGLPFGLVSRVPYNEQF
TRBJ2-7,TRBV28,ASSRPGTSYEQY
TRBJ2-1,TRBV10-3,AISDLDESSYNEQF
TRBJ2-5,TRBV10-1,ASSGGDQETQY
TRBJ2-2,TRBV4-3,ASSSGTRKNTGELF
TRBJ2-2,TRBV7-9,ASSSLGLYSGELF
TRBJ2-7,TRBV27,ASRGDGHSYEQY
TRBJ2-3,TRBV28,ASSLGTSVDTQY
TRBJ2-1,TRBV21-1,ASSKLWSGIPIQNEQF
TRBJ2-3,TRBV7-9,ASTLGGGHVSTDTQY
TRBJ2-7,TRBV18,ASSPGLAGSYEQY
TRBJ2-1,TRBV4-3,ASSQKGPAGAFNEQF
TRBJ2-1,TRBV6-5,ASSASGSSLEQF